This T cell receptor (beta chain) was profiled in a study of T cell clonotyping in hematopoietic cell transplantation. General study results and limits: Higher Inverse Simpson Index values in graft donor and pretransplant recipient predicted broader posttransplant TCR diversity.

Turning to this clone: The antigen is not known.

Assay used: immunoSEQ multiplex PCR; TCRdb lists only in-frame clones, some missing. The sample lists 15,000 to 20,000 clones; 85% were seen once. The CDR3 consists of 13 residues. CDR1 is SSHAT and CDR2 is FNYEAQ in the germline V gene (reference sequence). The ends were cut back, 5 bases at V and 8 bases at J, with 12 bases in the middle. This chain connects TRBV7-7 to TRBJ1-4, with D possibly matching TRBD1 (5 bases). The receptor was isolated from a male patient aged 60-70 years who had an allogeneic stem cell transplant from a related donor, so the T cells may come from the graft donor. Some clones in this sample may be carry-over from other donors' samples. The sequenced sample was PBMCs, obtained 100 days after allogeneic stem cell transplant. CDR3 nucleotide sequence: TGTGCCAGCAGCCAAGCTCGGGGGGAAAAACTGTTTTTT. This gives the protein CASSQARGEKLFF. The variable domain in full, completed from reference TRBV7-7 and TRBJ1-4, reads GAGVSQSPRYKVTKRGQDVTLRCDPISSHATLYWYQQALGQGPEFLTYFNYEAQPDKSGLPSDRFSAERPEGSISTLTIQRTEQRDSAMYRCASSQARGEKLFFGSGTQLSVL.